A selection of T cell receptor beta chains follows, all from one sample in a study of CD8+ T cells in alopecia areata. This table comes from immunoSEQ multiplex PCR, and its TCRdb copy is limited to in-frame clones, with some not included. This sample yields about 130,000 clones, of which around 50% are seen a single time; 3.5% to 5% belongs to the top ten. Source: CD4+ T cells sorted from blood, taken at week 0. The receptor source for this set is a human donor with alopecia areata. Each CDR3 is given with its conserved first and last residue. The D gene is left open where the match is weak. Some rows have no size entry. The others give once, few or many, or a class for an expanded clone.

j_call clone_size v_call d_call cdr3_nt cdr3_aa
TRBJ2-3 few TRBV7-2 NA TGTGCCAGCGGGGGCCCCACAGATACGCAGTATTTT CASGGPTDTQYF
TRBJ2-2 NA TRBV9 NA TGTGCCAGCAGCATAATGGTGGAGACCGGGGAGCTGTTTTTT CASSIMVETGELFF
TRBJ2-7 NA TRBV10-3 TRBD1 TGTGCCATCAGTGACGACAGGGGGCCCTCCTACGAGCAGTACTTC CAISDDRGPSYEQYF
TRBJ1-2 few TRBV16 NA TGTGCCAGCAGCCAATGGGGCTCCGGACTCTATGGCTACACCTTC CASSQWGSGLYGYTF
TRBJ2-7 NA TRBV29-1 NA TGCAGCGTTGAAATAGGGCCGGGGGATCGCTACGAGCAGTACTTC CSVEIGPGDRYEQYF
TRBJ1-2 NA TRBV5-6 TRBD1 TGTGCCAGCAGCCGACCCGGGACAGGGGGCGAAGGCTACACCTTC CASSRPGTGGEGYTF
TRBJ2-6 NA TRBV14 TRBD2 TGTGCCAGCAGCCGAGTGACTAGCGGGATATACTCTGGGGCCAACGTCCTGACTTTC CASSRVTSGIYSGANVLTF
TRBJ2-2 NA TRBV11-3 NA TGTGCCAGCAGCTTAGTAGGGACAAACACCGGGGAGCTGTTTTTT CASSLVGTNTGELFF
TRBJ2-7 few TRBV23-1 NA TGCGCCAGCAGCTCGGACCCATCCCACTACGAGCAGTACTTC CASSSDPSHYEQYF
TRBJ1-1 NA TRBV6-4 NA TGTGCCAGCGATGGGTTTAGGGGTGGCACTGAAGCTTTCTTT CASDGFRGGTEAFF
TRBJ1-1 NA TRBV7-2 NA TGTGCCAGCAGCCCCCGACAGGCAGGCACTGAAGCTTTCTTT CASSPRQAGTEAFF
TRBJ2-2 NA TRBV5-1 NA TGCGCCAGCAGCTTGGCCGGGCTGCGCACCGGGGAGCTGTTTTTT CASSLAGLRTGELFF
TRBJ2-1 NA TRBV6-5 NA TGTGCCAGCAGTAACCAGAACAATGAGCAGTTCTTC CASSNQNNEQFF
TRBJ2-4 NA TRBV5-1 NA TGCGCCAGCAGCTTGGGTTCGGGGGACATTCAGTACTTC CASSLGSGDIQYF
TRBJ1-1 NA TRBV7-9 NA TGTGCCAGCAGCTTCGCGGAAAACACTGAAGCTTTCTTT CASSFAENTEAFF
TRBJ1-3 NA TRBV30 TRBD1 TGTGCCTGGAGTGCGACAGGGACCGGAAACACCATATATTTT CAWSATGTGNTIYF
TRBJ2-4 NA TRBV7-3 NA TGTGCCAGCAGCCCCGAACAGGGCCCCCTGGTAAACATTCAGTACTTC CASSPEQGPLVNIQYF
TRBJ2-7 NA TRBV30 TRBD1 TGTGCCTGGGCCTCCGGGACAGGGAACTACGAGCAGTACTTC CAWASGTGNYEQYF
TRBJ1-5 few TRBV5-1 NA TGCGCCAGCAGCTTGGTTGGTGAGAATCAGCCCCAGCATTTT CASSLVGENQPQHF
TRBJ2-7 NA TRBV2 TRBD2 TGTGCCAGCAGTTACGGGGCGGGAGGGATTTACGAGCAGTACTTC CASSYGAGGIYEQYF
TRBJ1-6 NA TRBV25-1 NA TGTGCCAGCAATCAAGGCAGCTCCTATAATTCACCCCTCCACTTT CASNQGSSYNSPLHF
TRBJ2-7 NA TRBV6-5 NA TGTGCCAGCAGTTCTCCCGACGAGCAGTACTTC CASSSPDEQYF